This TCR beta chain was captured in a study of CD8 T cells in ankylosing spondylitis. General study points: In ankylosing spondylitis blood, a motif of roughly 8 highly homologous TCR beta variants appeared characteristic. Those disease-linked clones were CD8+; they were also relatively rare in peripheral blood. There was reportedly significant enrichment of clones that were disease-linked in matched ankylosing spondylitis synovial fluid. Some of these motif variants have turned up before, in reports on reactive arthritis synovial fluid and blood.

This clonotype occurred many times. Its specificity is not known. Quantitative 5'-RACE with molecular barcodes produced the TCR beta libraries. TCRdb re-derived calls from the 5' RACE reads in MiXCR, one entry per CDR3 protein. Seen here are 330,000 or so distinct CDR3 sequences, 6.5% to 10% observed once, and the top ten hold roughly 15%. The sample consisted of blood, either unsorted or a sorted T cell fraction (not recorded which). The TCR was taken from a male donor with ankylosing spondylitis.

As DNA, the CDR3 is TGCGCCAGCAGCTTGCAGGGGGCGAACACCGGGGAGCTGTTTTTT. Translated: CASSLQGANTGELFF. This chain connects TRBV5-1 to TRBJ2-2, with 7 nucleotides matching TRBD1. CDR3 size: 15 residues. Germline V CDR1 and CDR2: SGHRS, YFSETQ. V was clipped by 1 base and J by 0 bases; unmatched bases: 0.